Listed below are T cell receptor beta chains from one sample, sequenced in a study of CD8 T cells in Susac syndrome. TCRdb used MiXCR to reprocess the immunoSEQ multiplex PCR reads, holding one entry per CDR3 protein. The table has around 170,000 distinct CDR3 sequences, approximately 95% seen once; the top ten hold around 0.16%. Sequencing input: CD8+ T cells from PBMCs. All receptors come from a human donor with Susac syndrome. The CDR3 runs from the conserved cysteine through the conserved F or W. A D gene is named only where the DNA matches it firmly. Clone size is shown for a subset of rows, as once, few, many or a class of expanded clone.

V: TRBV20-1
D: .
size: .
J: TRBJ1-1
DNA: TGCAGTGCTTCCTGGCAGTTCATGAACACTGAAGCTTTCTTT
CDR3: CSASWQFMNTEAFF

V: TRBV7-2
D: .
size: .
J: TRBJ2-3
DNA: TGTGCCAGCAGCCCATACACCACTGGAACGGGAGTAGATACGCAGTATTTT
CDR3: CASSPYTTGTGVDTQYF

V: TRBV6-6
D: .
size: .
J: TRBJ1-2
DNA: TGTGCCAGCAGTTACGGCCCTAACTATGGCTACACCTTC
CDR3: CASSYGPNYGYTF

V: TRBV9
D: .
size: .
J: TRBJ1-5
DNA: TGTGCCAGCAGCGTAGGTTCAGGTGGCAATCAGCCCCAGCATTTT
CDR3: CASSVGSGGNQPQHF

V: TRBV27
D: TRBD1
size: .
J: TRBJ2-3
DNA: TGTGCCAGCAGTCTTGGACAGGGGGTGGATACGCAGTATTTT
CDR3: CASSLGQGVDTQYF

V: TRBV15
D: .
size: .
J: TRBJ2-3
DNA: TGTGCCACCAGCAGAGAACGGGCAGATACGCAGTATTTT
CDR3: CATSRERADTQYF

V: TRBV12-3/TRBV12-4
D: .
size: .
J: TRBJ2-7
DNA: TGTGCCAGCAGTTCGGCCAGGGACGAGCAGTACTTC
CDR3: CASSSARDEQYF

V: TRBV29-1
D: TRBD1
size: .
J: TRBJ2-2
DNA: TGCAGCGTTGTTTCAGGACAGGGCGGGGAGCTGTTTTTT
CDR3: CSVVSGQGGELFF

V: TRBV7-3
D: TRBD2
size: .
J: TRBJ2-3
DNA: TGTGCCAGCAGGCGGACTAGCGATTACACAGATACGCAGTATTTT
CDR3: CASRRTSDYTDTQYF

V: TRBV18
D: .
size: .
J: TRBJ2-7
DNA: TGTGCCAGCAAAGGCATTTCAGACTACGAGCAGTACTTC
CDR3: CASKGISDYEQYF

V: TRBV9
D: TRBD1
size: .
J: TRBJ1-2
DNA: TGTGCCAGCAGCGTAGGGCAGGGGGCGCAAGGCTACACCTTC
CDR3: CASSVGQGAQGYTF

V: TRBV12-3/TRBV12-4
D: TRBD2
size: .
J: TRBJ2-1
DNA: TGTGCCAGCAAAGGGACTAGCGGGGGCCCCAGCTCCTACAATGAGCAGTTCTTC
CDR3: CASKGTSGGPSSYNEQFF

V: TRBV9
D: TRBD1
size: once
J: TRBJ1-6
DNA: TGTGCCAGCAGCGCCAGACAGGGGGCATTTTCACCCCTCCACTTT
CDR3: CASSARQGAFSPLHF

V: TRBV9
D: .
size: .
J: TRBJ2-3
DNA: TGTGCCAGCAGCCCTGGGACTGCCCCCTTTACTAGCACAGATACGCAGTATTTT
CDR3: CASSPGTAPFTSTDTQYF

V: TRBV7-9
D: .
size: .
J: TRBJ1-1
DNA: TGTGCCAGCAGCTCAGGGAGCACTGAAGCTTTCTTT
CDR3: CASSSGSTEAFF

V: TRBV29-1
D: .
size: once
J: TRBJ2-3
DNA: TGCAGCTCGCGCACAGATACGCAGTATTTT
CDR3: CSSRTDTQYF

V: TRBV6-2/TRBV6-3
D: .
size: once
J: TRBJ1-2
DNA: TGTGCCAGCAGTTATCCCGGCGGCTACACCTTC
CDR3: CASSYPGGYTF

V: TRBV3-1
D: .
size: .
J: TRBJ1-2
DNA: TGTGCCAGCAGCCAGGAAGGGTTCTATGGCTACACCTTC
CDR3: CASSQEGFYGYTF

V: TRBV27
D: .
size: .
J: TRBJ2-1
DNA: TGTGCCAGCAGTCCCGGCCGTATCTTGAGCAATGAGCAGTTCTTC
CDR3: CASSPGRILSNEQFF

V: TRBV20-1
D: .
size: .
J: TRBJ2-1
DNA: TGCAGTGCCAACAGTTATCTGGGCTACAATGAGCAGTTCTTC
CDR3: CSANSYLGYNEQFF

V: TRBV19
D: .
size: .
J: TRBJ1-1
DNA: TGTGCCAGTAACAGCCGCCCCGAAAGAGAAGCTTTCTTT
CDR3: CASNSRPEREAFF

V: TRBV12-3/TRBV12-4
D: .
size: .
J: TRBJ2-1
DNA: TGTGCCAGCAGTATAGGCCGTAACAATGAGCAGTTCTTC
CDR3: CASSIGRNNEQFF

V: TRBV4-1
D: .
size: once
J: TRBJ1-1
DNA: TGCGCCAGCAGCCAATATGGGGGAGACACTGAAGCTTTCTTT
CDR3: CASSQYGGDTEAFF

V: TRBV28
D: TRBD1
size: once
J: TRBJ1-2
DNA: TGTGCCAGCAGTTTGGGACAGGGGACAGCTAACTATGGCTACACCTTC
CDR3: CASSLGQGTANYGYTF